This T cell receptor beta chain comes out of a study of blood T cell repertoires in COVID-19. Study details: Specimens from acute and convalescent COVID-19 originated in the United States, Italy and Spain. T cells, B-cell-depleted T cells, or PBMCs supplied cDNA or gDNA.

Authors' data handling: Quantification of nucleated cells was approximated via reference gene primer amplification. This table comes from immunoSEQ multiplex PCR, and its TCRdb copy is limited to in-frame clones, with some not included. V and J calls and clone size are given by that table; D and trimming were obtained from the DNA. Counted here are about 190,000 clones, roughly four fifths occurring once; the ten biggest clones make up approximately 6.2%. The CDR3 runs to 14 residues. J gave up 5 bases and V 6 bases, and 4 bases lay outside the gene matches. The germline gives CDR1 SNHLY, CDR2 FYNNEI.

The rearrangement links TRBV2 to TRBJ2-5; 12 nucleotides agree with TRBD2. The receptor was derived from a woman aged 40 to 50 with acute or convalescent COVID-19. The sample was peripheral blood. CDR3 in DNA: TGTGCCAGCAGGACTAGCGGGAGTGGGGAGACCCAGTACTTC. Its protein product is CASRTSGSGETQYF.